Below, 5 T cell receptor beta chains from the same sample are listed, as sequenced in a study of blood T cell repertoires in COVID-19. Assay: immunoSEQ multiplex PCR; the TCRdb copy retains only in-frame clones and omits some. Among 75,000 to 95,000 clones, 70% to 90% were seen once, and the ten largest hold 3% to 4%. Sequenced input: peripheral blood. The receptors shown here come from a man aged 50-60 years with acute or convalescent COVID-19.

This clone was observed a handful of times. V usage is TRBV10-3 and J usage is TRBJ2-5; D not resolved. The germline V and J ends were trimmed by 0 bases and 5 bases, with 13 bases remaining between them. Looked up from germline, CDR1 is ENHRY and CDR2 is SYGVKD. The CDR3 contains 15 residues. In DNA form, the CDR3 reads TGTGCCATCAGTGAGTCACGAGAGTTCGGGGAGACCCAGTACTTC. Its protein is CAISESREFGETQYF.

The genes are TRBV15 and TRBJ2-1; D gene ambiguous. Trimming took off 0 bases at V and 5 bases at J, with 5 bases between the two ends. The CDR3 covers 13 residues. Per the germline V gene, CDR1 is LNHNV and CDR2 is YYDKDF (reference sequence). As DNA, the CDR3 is TGTGCCACCAGCAGAGACTTTGACAATGAGCAGTTCTTC. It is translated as CATSRDFDNEQFF.

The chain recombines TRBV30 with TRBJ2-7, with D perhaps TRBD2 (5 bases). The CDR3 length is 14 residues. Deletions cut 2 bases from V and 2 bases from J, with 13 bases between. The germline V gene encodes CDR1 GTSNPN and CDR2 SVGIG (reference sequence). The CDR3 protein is CAWSRGTETYEQYF. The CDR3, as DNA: TGTGCCTGGAGTCGGGGAACTGAGACCTACGAGCAGTACTTC. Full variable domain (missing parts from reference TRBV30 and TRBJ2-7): SQTIHQWPATLVQPVGSPLSLECTVEGTSNPNLYWYRQAAGRGLQLLFYSVGIGQISSEVPQNLSASRPQDRQFILSSKKLLLSDSGFYLCAWSRGTETYEQYFGPGTRLTVT.

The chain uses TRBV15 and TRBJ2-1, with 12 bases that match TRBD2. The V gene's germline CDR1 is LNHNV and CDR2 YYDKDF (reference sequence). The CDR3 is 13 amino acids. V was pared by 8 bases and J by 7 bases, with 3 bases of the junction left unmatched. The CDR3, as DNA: TGTGCCACCGGTCTAGCGGGAGGGAATGAGCAGTTCTTC. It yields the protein CATGLAGGNEQFF.

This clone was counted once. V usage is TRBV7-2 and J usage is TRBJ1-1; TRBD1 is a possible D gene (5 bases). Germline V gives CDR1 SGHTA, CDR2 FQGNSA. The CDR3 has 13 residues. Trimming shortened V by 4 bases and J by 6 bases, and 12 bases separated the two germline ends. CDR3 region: CASSSTQGSEAFF. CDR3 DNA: TGTGCCAGCAGCTCCACGCAGGGATCTGAAGCTTTCTTT.